The subject of this entry is one TCR beta chain. Its specificity is unknown. Amplified TCR beta CDR3 regions came from RNA transcripts. TCR CDR3 regions were first amplified by RT-PCR with HTBI primers. TCRdb re-analysed the multiplex PCR reads in MiXCR, keeping a single row per CDR3 protein. Here the sample spans 300,000 to 350,000 distinct CDR3 sequences, approximately 18% being singletons. The record originates from a study of T cells in Graves' hyperthyroidism and ophthalmopathy. Study-level results: A median around 6.4 months before onset, the model predicted ophthalmopathy. A model built on 13 V-J features separated ophthalmopathy from stable hyperthyroidism. Most expanded thyroid clonotypes above 0.001 recurred in blood.

This CDR3 comprises 15 residues. The J segment lost 3 bases and the V segment lost 2 bases, leaving 2 bases of the junction unmatched. CDR1 and CDR2 (germline): SGDLS, YYNGEE. Sequenced sample: blood. The chain joins TRBV9 to TRBJ1-4; 9 bases are a match to TRBD1. The TCR sequence derives from a woman aged 50 to 60 with Graves' hyperthyroidism. DNA for the CDR3: TGTGCCAGCAGCGTTACAGGGGGCCCTAATGAAAAACTGTTTTTT. Amino acids: CASSVTGGPNEKLFF.